The next 3 T cell receptor beta chains were all read from a single sample in a study of tumor-infiltrating lymphocytes in primary liver carcinoma. Starting from 500 ng of total RNA, TCR beta cDNA was produced with a primer in the constant region. Slightly modified ARM-PCR served as the procedure for the TCR beta libraries. These libraries came from three rounds of nested multiplex PCR. With TRBV1-TRBV30 forward primers and a C-beta reverse primer, the first two PCR rounds were run for around 10 cycles each. TCRdb re-derived calls from the multiplex PCR reads in MiXCR, one entry per CDR3 protein. Found here are approximately 23,000 distinct CDR3 sequences, about 84% of them singletons; the top ten hold 35% to 45%. Unsorted bulk tissue (roughly 17-32 mg) underwent RNA and DNA co-extraction. Sequencing was carried out using liver tumor tissue from sampling region 2. Subset described: tumor region T2, inferior pole. Receptor source: a woman in her twenties or thirties with primary liver carcinoma and hepatitis B virus infection.

This clonotype appeared a single time. One junction end does not reproduce the germline sequence, and a read error may be involved. The V gene is TRBV11-2, the J gene TRBJ2-5; possibly TRBD2 for D (6 bases). The CDR3 spans 16 residues. CDR1 and CDR2 (germline): SGHAT, FQNNGV. CDR3 amino acids: CTRRSRDSAHQETQYF. CDR3 coding DNA: TGTACCAGAAGATCCCGGGACTCGGCCCACCAAGAGACTCAGTACTTC.

Remarks on this clonotype: One junction end disagrees with the germline gene, perhaps due to a read error. The gene calls are TRBV14 and TRBJ2-7; D call uncertain. Germline V gene lookup returns CDR1 SGHDN and CDR2 FVKESK. CDR3 length: 14 residues. The CDR3 coding sequence is TGTGCCAGCAGCACGCGGACCCATATCTACGAGCACTACTTC. Protein: CASSTRTHIYEHYF.

Regarding this clonotype: This likely comes from a read error, as the CDR3 has no conserved phenylalanine or tryptophan at its end. This chain uses TRBV11-3 with TRBJ2-2, with 9 positions matching TRBD2. The CDR3 is 20 residues long. Germline V gene data show CDR1 as SGHNT and CDR2 as YENEEA. Trimming at V came to 2 bases and at J to 7 bases, leaving 20 bases not matched to a gene. In DNA, the CDR3 is TGTGCCAGCAGCTTACGCCGGACTAGCGTGAGGGCCGGGAAGGGCGGGGAGCTGTTTTAT. Its protein is CASSLRRTSVRAGKGGELFY.